Described below is a single T cell receptor beta chain sequence and its context. Its antigen is currently unknown. Some clones are missing from TCRdb's copy, which holds only in-frame ones; the method was immunoSEQ multiplex PCR. The data show roughly 110,000 clones, around 89% seen once. While the first cohort had 600 to 850 subjects, the donors belonged to the separate validation cohort of fewer than 150 subjects. The CDR3 sequence is 12 residues long. Germline CDR1 reads SGHVS; CDR2 reads FQNEAQ. Trimming left V 2 bases short and J 7 bases short, with 8 bases between. This specimen comes from a study of cytomegalovirus exposure and HLA in healthy donors. Study outcomes and limitations: Three chains linked to CMV were shown in vitro to be specific for CMV antigens.

The specimen was PBMCs. This receptor was obtained from a young woman in good health and CMV-seropositive. The V gene is TRBV7-8, the J gene TRBJ1-1; D not resolved. CDR3 protein: CASSLWYSEAFF. CDR3 in DNA: TGTGCCAGCAGCTTATGGTACAGTGAAGCTTTCTTT.